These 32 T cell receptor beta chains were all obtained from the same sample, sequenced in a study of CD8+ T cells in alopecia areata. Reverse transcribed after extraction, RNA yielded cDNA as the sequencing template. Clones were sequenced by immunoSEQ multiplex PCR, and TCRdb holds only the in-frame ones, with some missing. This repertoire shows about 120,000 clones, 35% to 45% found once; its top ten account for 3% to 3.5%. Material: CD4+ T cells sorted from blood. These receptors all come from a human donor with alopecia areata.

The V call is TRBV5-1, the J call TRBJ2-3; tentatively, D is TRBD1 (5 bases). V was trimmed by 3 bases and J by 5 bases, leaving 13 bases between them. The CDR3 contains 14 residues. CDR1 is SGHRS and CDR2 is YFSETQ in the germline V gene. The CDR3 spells CASSSGHSEDTQYF. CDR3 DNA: TGCGCCAGCAGCTCAGGACACTCCGAAGATACGCAGTATTTT.

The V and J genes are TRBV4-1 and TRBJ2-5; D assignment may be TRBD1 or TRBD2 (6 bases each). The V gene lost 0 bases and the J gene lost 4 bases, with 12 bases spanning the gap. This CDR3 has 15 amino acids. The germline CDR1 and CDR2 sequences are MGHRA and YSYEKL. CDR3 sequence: CASSQEGGGGETQYF. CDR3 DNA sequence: TGCGCCAGCAGCCAAGAGGGTGGAGGGGGAGAGACCCAGTACTTC.

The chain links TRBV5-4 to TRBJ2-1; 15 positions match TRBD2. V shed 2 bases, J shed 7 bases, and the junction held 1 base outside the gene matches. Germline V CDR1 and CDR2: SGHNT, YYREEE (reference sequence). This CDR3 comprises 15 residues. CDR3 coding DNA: TGTGCCAGCAGCTTTGGACTAGCGGGGGGGAATGAGCAGTTCTTC. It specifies CASSFGLAGGNEQFF.

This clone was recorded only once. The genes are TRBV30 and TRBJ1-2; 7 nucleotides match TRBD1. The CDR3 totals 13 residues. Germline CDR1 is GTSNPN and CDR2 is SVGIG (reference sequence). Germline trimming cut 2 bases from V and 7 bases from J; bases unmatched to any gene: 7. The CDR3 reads CAWSRQGFGGYTF. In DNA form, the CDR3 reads TGTGCCTGGAGTCGACAGGGCTTTGGTGGCTACACCTTC.

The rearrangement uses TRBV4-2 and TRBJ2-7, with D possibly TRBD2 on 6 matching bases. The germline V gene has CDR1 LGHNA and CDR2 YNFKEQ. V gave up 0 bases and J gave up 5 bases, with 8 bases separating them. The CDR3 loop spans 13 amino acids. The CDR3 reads CASSQESGDEQYF. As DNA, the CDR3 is TGTGCCAGCAGCCAAGAGTCGGGGGACGAGCAGTACTTC.

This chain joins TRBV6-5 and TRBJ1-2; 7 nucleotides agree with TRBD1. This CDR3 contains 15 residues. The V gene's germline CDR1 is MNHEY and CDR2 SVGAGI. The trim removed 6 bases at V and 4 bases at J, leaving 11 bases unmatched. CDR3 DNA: TGTGCCAGCAGCGGCCCCCGACAGGGCTCCTATGGCTACACCTTC. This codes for CASSGPRQGSYGYTF.

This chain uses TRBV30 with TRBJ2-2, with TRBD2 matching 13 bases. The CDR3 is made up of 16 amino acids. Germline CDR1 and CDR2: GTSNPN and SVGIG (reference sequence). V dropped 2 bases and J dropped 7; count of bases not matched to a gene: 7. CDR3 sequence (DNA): TGTGCCTGGAGTTTTGGACTAGCGGGAGTAATCGGGGAGCTGTTTTTT. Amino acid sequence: CAWSFGLAGVIGELFF.

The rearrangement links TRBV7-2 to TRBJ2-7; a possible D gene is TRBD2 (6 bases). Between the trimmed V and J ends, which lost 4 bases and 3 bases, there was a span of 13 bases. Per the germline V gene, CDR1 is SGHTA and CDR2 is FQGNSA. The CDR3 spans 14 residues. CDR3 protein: CASSSGSGDYEQYF. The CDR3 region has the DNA TGTGCCAGCAGCTCCGGTAGCGGTGACTACGAGCAGTACTTC. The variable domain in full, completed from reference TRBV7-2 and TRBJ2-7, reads GAGVSQSPSNKVTEKGKDVELRCDPISGHTALYWYRQSLGQGLEFLIYFQGNSAPDKSGLPSDRFSAERTGGSVSTLTIQRTQQEDSAVYLCASSSGSGDYEQYFGPGTRLTVT.

CDR3 loop: CASTLLAGPYNEQFF. For the CDR3, the DNA is TGTGCCAGCACCCTACTAGCGGGACCATACAATGAGCAGTTCTTC. This chain uses TRBV27 with TRBJ2-1; the match to TRBD2 covers 10 bases. The CDR3 is 15 residues long. V gave up 7 bases and J gave up 4 bases; unmatched junction bases: 7. Per germline, CDR1 MNHEY and CDR2 SMNVEV (reference sequence).

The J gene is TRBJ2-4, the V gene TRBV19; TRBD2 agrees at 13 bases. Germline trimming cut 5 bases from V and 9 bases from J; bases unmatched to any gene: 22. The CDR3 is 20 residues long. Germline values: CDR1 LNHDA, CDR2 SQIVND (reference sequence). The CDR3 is CASSVTPQLAGGPGASIQYF. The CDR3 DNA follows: TGTGCCAGTAGTGTCACCCCCCAACTAGCGGGGGGGCCGGGCGCTAGCATTCAGTACTTC.

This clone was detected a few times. The CDR3, as DNA: TGTGCCAGCTCACCGGCTAGCGGAAGCACAGATACGCAGTATTTT. It is translated as CASSPASGSTDTQYF. This chain uses TRBV18 with TRBJ2-3, with TRBD2 matching 7 bases. Germline lookup yields CDR1 KGHSH and CDR2 LQKENI. J lost 0 bases, V lost 3 bases, and 3 bases had no gene match. The CDR3 is made up of 15 amino acids. The full variable domain, in which reference TRBV18 and TRBJ2-3 provide the parts outside the CDR3, is NAGVMQNPRHLVRRRGQEARLRCSPMKGHSHVYWYRQLPEEGLKFMVYLQKENIIDESGMPKERFSAEFPKEGPSILRIQQVVRGDSAAYFCASSPASGSTDTQYFGPGTRLTVL.

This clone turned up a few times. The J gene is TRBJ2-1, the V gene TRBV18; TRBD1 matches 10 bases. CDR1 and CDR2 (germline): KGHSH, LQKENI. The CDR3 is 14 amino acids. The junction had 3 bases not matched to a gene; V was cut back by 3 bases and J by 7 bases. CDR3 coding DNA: TGTGCCAGCTCACCGGGACAGGGGATGAATGAGCAGTTCTTC. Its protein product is CASSPGQGMNEQFF.

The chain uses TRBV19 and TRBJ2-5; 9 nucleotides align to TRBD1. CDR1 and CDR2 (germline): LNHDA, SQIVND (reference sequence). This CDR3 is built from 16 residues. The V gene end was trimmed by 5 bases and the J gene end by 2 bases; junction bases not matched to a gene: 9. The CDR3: CASSFSGTGLQETQYF. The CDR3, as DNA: TGTGCCAGTAGTTTCTCCGGGACAGGGCTTCAAGAGACCCAGTACTTC.

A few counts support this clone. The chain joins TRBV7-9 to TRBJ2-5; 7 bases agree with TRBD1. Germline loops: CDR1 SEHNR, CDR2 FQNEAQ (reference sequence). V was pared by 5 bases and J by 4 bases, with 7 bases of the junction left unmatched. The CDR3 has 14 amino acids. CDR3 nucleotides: TGTGCCAGCAGCCACGACAGGGCCGGAGAGACCCAGTACTTC. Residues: CASSHDRAGETQYF.

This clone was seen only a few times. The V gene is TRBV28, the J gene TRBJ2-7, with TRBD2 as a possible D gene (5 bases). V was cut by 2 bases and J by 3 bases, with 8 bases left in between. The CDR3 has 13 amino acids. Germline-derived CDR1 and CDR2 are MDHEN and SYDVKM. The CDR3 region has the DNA TGTGCCAGCAGTTTACCGGGGAACTACGAGCAGTACTTC. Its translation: CASSLPGNYEQYF.

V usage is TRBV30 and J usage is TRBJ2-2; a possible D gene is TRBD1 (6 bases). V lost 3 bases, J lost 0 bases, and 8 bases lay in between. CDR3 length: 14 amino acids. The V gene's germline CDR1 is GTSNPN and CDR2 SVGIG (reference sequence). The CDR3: CAWRQGPNTGELFF. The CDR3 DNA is TGTGCCTGGAGACAGGGCCCGAACACCGGGGAGCTGTTTTTT.

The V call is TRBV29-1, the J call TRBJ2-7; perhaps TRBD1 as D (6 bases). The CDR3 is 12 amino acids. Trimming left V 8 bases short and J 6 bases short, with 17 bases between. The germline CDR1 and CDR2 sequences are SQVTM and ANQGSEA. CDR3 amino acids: CSYTGQSSEQYF. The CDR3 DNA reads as TGCAGCTATACGGGACAATCAAGCGAGCAGTACTTC.

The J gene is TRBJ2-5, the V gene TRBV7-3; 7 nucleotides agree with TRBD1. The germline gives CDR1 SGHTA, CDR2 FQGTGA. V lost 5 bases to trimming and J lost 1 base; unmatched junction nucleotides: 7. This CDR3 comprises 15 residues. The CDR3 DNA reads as TGTGCCAGCAGCAAAGGGGGACAGATCCAAGAGACCCAGTACTTC. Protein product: CASSKGGQIQETQYF.

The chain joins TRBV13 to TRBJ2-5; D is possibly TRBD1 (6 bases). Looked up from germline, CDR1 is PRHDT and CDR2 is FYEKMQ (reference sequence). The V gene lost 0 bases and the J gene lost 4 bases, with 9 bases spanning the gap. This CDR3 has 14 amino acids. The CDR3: CASSLGQGGETQYF. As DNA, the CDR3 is TGTGCCAGCAGCTTAGGACAGGGTGGAGAGACCCAGTACTTC.

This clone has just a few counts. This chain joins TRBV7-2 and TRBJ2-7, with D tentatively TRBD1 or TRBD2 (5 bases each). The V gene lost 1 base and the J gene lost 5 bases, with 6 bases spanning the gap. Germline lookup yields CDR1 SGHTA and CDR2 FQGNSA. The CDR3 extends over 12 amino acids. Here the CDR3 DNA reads TGTGCCAGCAGCTTAGGAGGGGACGAGCAGTACTTC. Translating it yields CASSLGGDEQYF.

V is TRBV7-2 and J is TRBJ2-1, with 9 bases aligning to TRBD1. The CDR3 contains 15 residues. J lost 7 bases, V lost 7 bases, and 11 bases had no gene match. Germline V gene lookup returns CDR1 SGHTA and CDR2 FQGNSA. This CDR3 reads CASNTGGQGWNEQFF. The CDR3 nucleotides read TGTGCCAGCAACACGGGGGGACAGGGTTGGAATGAGCAGTTCTTC.

DNA of the CDR3: TGCAGCGTTACCGAGGGGGACCCCACAGATACGCAGTATTTT. Protein sequence: CSVTEGDPTDTQYF. The genes are TRBV29-1 and TRBJ2-3; D perhaps matches TRBD1 (6 bases). The V gene lost 5 bases and the J gene lost 2 bases, with 14 bases spanning the gap. Germline V gene lookup returns CDR1 SQVTM and CDR2 ANQGSEA. This CDR3 is 14 amino acids long.

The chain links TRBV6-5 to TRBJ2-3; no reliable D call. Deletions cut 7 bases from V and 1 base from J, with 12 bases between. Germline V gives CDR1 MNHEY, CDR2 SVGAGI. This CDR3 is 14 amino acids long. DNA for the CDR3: TGTGCCAGCACCCTATCACGACGCACAGATACGCAGTATTTT. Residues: CASTLSRRTDTQYF.

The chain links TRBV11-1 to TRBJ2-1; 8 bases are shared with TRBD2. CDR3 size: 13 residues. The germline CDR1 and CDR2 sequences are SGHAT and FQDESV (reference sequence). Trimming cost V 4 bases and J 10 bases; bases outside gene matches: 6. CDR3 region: CASSSRRGGEQFF. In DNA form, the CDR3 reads TGTGCCAGCAGCTCCCGTCGGGGGGGCGAGCAGTTCTTC.

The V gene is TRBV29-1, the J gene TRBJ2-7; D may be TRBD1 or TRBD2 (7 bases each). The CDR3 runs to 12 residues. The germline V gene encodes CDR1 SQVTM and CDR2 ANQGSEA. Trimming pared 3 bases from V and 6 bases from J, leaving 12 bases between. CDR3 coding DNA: TGCAGCGTTGAGCCCAGGGGGGGCGAGCAGTACTTC. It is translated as CSVEPRGGEQYF.

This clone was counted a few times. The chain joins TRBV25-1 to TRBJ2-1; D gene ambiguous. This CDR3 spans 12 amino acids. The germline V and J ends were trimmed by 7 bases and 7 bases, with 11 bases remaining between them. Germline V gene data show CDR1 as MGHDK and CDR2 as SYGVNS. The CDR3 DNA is TGTGCCAGCACTGGACCGCGGAATGAGCAGTTCTTC. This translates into CASTGPRNEQFF.

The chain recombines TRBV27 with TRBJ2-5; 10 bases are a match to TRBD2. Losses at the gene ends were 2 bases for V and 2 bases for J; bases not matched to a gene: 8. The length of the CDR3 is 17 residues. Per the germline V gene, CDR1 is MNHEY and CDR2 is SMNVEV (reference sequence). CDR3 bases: TGTGCCAGCAGTTTACGGGCTAGCGGGGGTTATCAAGAGACCCAGTACTTC. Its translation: CASSLRASGGYQETQYF.

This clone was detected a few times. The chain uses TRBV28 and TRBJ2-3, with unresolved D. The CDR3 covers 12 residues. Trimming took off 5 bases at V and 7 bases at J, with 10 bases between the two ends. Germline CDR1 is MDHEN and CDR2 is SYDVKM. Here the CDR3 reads CASSPPGYTQYF. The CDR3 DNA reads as TGTGCCAGCAGTCCGCCGGGTTATACGCAGTATTTT.

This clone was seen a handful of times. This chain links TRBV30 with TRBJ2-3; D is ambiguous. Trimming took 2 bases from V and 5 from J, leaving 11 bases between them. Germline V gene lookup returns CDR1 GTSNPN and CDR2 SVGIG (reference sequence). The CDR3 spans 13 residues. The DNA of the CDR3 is TGTGCCTGGAGTTGGACGCCGGGAGATACGCAGTATTTT. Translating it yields CAWSWTPGDTQYF.

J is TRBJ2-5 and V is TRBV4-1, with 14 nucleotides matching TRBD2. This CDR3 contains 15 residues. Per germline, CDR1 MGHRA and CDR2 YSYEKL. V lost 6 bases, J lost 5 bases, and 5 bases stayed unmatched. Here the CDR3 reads CASSRLAGGPETQYF. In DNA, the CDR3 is TGCGCCAGCAGTCGACTAGCGGGAGGGCCCGAGACCCAGTACTTC.

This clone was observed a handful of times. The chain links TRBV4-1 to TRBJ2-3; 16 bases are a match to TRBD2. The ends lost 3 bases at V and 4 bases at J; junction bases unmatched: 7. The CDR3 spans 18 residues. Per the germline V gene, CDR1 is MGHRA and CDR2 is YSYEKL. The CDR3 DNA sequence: TGCGCCAGCAGCCAGGGGACTAGCGGGGGGGCCTTGGCAGATACGCAGTATTTT. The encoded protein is CASSQGTSGGALADTQYF.

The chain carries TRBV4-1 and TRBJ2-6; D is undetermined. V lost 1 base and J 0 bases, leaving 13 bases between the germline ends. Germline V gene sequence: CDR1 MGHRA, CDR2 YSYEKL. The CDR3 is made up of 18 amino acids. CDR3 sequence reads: CASSQVPGGVSGANVLTF. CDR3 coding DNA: TGCGCCAGCAGCCAAGTTCCCGGCGGCGTCTCTGGGGCCAACGTCCTGACTTTC.